This TCR beta chain was observed in a study of cytomegalovirus exposure and HLA in healthy donors. Overall study: About 85 million unique TCRs from HLA-typed donors were held in an early release of data.

From germline, CDR1 is LGHNA and CDR2 YSLEER. V lost 3 bases and J lost 9; bases outside the gene matches: 11. This CDR3 region has 15 residues. Healthy people donating bone marrow made up the donors. PCR amplification relied on 60 Vbeta primers (plus 13 Jbeta primers). Profiling relied on immunoSEQ multiplex PCR, and the TCRdb table lists in-frame clones only, not all of them. The top ten clones hold about 1% of a sample with some 140,000 clones, 60% to 80% of them seen once. This receptor was identified in a male donor in good health and CMV-seronegative. The chain links TRBV4-3 to TRBJ2-1, with 7 bases aligning to TRBD1. The source material was PBMCs. This CDR3 is CASSHEGARRPEQFF. The DNA of the CDR3 is TGCGCCAGCAGCCACGAGGGGGCGCGAAGACCTGAGCAGTTCTTC.